The 26 T cell receptor beta chains below all came from one sample that was sequenced in a study of shared T cell receptors in the human thymus. Only in-frame clones appear in the TCRdb table, and some are missing; sequencing was by immunoSEQ multiplex PCR. Of about 660,000 clones listed, over 75% were seen once; the top ten hold about 0.01%. These data were also reused for a study on human thymus T cells.

Sequencing input: thymocytes. These receptors were taken from a boy under two years old with a congenital heart defect.

The V and J genes are TRBV2 and TRBJ2-5; 7 nucleotides line up with TRBD2. Trimming removed 6 bases from V and 3 bases from J; junction bases left unmatched: 7. The CDR3 has 14 amino acids. The germline V gene has CDR1 SNHLY and CDR2 FYNNEI. The CDR3: CASRASREEETQYF. CDR3 DNA: TGTGCCAGCAGGGCTAGCCGGGAGGAAGAGACCCAGTACTTC.

V usage is TRBV7-8 and J usage is TRBJ2-1; D is perhaps TRBD2 (7 bases). Germline CDR1 and CDR2: SGHVS and FQNEAQ. V was clipped by 5 bases and J by 7 bases, with 21 bases between them. This CDR3 contains 16 residues. The CDR3 spells CASSAQGGGPGNEQFF. The CDR3 nucleotides are TGTGCCAGCAGCGCCCAAGGGGGAGGGCCGGGTAATGAGCAGTTCTTC.

The CDR3 sequence is CASSSPGLAGVGNEQFF. Here the CDR3 DNA reads TGTGCCAGCAGCAGCCCGGGACTAGCGGGAGTTGGAAATGAGCAGTTCTTC. The chain uses TRBV5-6 and TRBJ2-1; TRBD2 agrees at 14 bases. The CDR3 runs 17 residues. CDR1 is SGHDT, CDR2 YYEEEE, per germline. J lost 7 bases, V lost 4 bases, and 10 bases had no gene match.

V usage is TRBV6-5 and J usage is TRBJ2-1, with D tentatively TRBD2 (5 bases). The CDR3 loop spans 15 amino acids. Germline V gene lookup returns CDR1 MNHEY and CDR2 SVGAGI. V lost 6 bases to trimming and J lost 0 bases, with 12 bases between them. The CDR3 loop reads CASRLSGSSYNEQFF. Written as DNA, the CDR3 is TGTGCCAGCAGACTGAGCGGAAGCTCCTACAATGAGCAGTTCTTC.

This chain uses TRBV9 with TRBJ2-5, with D possibly TRBD2 on 7 matching bases. The germline V gene has CDR1 SGDLS and CDR2 YYNGEE. V lost 3 bases, J lost 3 bases, and 12 bases lay in between. This CDR3 has 14 residues. The CDR3 loop reads CASSEQGGEETQYF. The CDR3 DNA reads as TGTGCCAGCAGCGAACAGGGAGGGGAAGAGACCCAGTACTTC.

This chain uses TRBV20-1 with TRBJ2-5; D not resolved. Between the trimmed V and J ends, which lost 4 bases and 3 bases, there was a span of 3 bases. The CDR3 length is 10 residues. The V gene's germline CDR1 is DFQATT and CDR2 SNEGSKA (reference sequence). The CDR3, as DNA: TGCAGTGCTACAGAAGAGACCCAGTACTTC. Translation gives CSATEETQYF.

This chain joins TRBV5-4 and TRBJ1-2, with D possibly being TRBD1 (5 bases). Trimming removed 3 bases at V and 1 base at J, with 19 bases between. The germline gives CDR1 SGHNT, CDR2 YYREEE (reference sequence). CDR3 length: 17 amino acids. CDR3 in DNA: TGTGCCAGCAGCTCGCTGGGGCAAGCCGAGAGTAACTATGGCTACACCTTC. Protein: CASSSLGQAESNYGYTF.

The chain has TRBV28 and TRBJ1-6; D is unresolved. CDR1 MDHEN and CDR2 SYDVKM come from the germline V gene. Between the trimmed V and J ends, which lost 5 bases and 5 bases, there was a span of 7 bases. CDR3 length: 13 residues. For the CDR3, the DNA is TGTGCCAGCAGTCCCCCCGATAATTCACCCCTCCACTTT. Its protein product is CASSPPDNSPLHF.

The V gene is TRBV7-9, the J gene TRBJ1-4; weak D call: TRBD1 (5 bases). Trimming shortened V by 4 bases and J by 9 bases, and 12 bases separated the two germline ends. There are 13 residues in the CDR3. CDR1 is SEHNR and CDR2 is FQNEAQ in the germline V gene (reference sequence). The CDR3 region is CASSSGHLKKLFF. The CDR3 DNA follows: TGTGCCAGCAGCTCCGGACATTTGAAAAAACTGTTTTTT.

The CDR3: CSVEALAGGKETQYF. CDR3 nucleotides: TGCAGCGTTGAAGCTTTAGCGGGAGGGAAAGAGACCCAGTACTTC. The chain combines TRBV29-1 with TRBJ2-5, with 11 bases matching TRBD2. Germline V CDR1 and CDR2: SQVTM, ANQGSEA. The CDR3 extends over 15 amino acids. J was trimmed by 3 bases and V by 1 base; bases with no gene match: 4.

The J gene is TRBJ2-7, the V gene TRBV5-6; TRBD2 agrees at 9 bases. Losses at the gene ends were 4 bases for V and 1 base for J; bases not matched to a gene: 9. CDR3 length: 16 residues. Germline V gives CDR1 SGHDT, CDR2 YYEEEE. CDR3 nucleotides: TGTGCCAGCAGCCTCCATACTAGCGGGCCTTCCTACGAGCAGTACTTC. It yields the protein CASSLHTSGPSYEQYF. Variable domain in full (rest from reference TRBV5-6 and TRBJ2-7): DAGVTQSPTHLIKTRGQQVTLRCSPKSGHDTVSWYQQALGQGPQFIFQYYEEEERQRGNFPDRFSGHQFPNYSSELNVNALLLGDSALYLCASSLHTSGPSYEQYFGPGTRLTVT.

This clone was picked up one time. J is TRBJ2-3 and V is TRBV18; 10 positions match TRBD1. Per the germline V gene, CDR1 is KGHSH and CDR2 is LQKENI. CDR3 length equals 17 residues. J lost 1 base, V lost 1 base, and 5 bases had no gene match. The CDR3 DNA reads as TGTGCCAGCTCACCACGAGGGACAGGGGAACGCACAGATACGCAGTATTTT. Amino acids: CASSPRGTGERTDTQYF.

This clone was observed a few times. In DNA form, the CDR3 reads TGTGCCAGCAGATCCCGGACAGACCAAGAGACCCAGTACTTC. Residues: CASRSRTDQETQYF. J is TRBJ2-5 and V is TRBV28; weak D call: TRBD1 (6 bases). This CDR3 region has 14 residues. Between the trimmed V and J ends, which lost 6 bases and 0 bases, there was a span of 11 bases. Germline V lookup: CDR1 MDHEN, CDR2 SYDVKM.

The chain joins TRBV29-1 to TRBJ1-1; TRBD1 aligns across 9 bases. Germline V gene lookup returns CDR1 SQVTM and CDR2 ANQGSEA. V dropped 5 bases and J dropped 2; count of bases not matched to a gene: 9. The CDR3 loop spans 15 amino acids. The chain's CDR3 is CSVSNRGRENTEAFF. In nucleotides, the CDR3 is TGCAGCGTTTCAAACAGGGGGCGAGAAAACACTGAAGCTTTCTTT.

The chain recombines TRBV11-2 with TRBJ2-2, with TRBD2 identical over 13 bases. Trimming removed 6 bases from V and 6 bases from J; junction bases left unmatched: 10. Germline values: CDR1 SGHAT, CDR2 FQNNGV. The CDR3 extends over 17 amino acids. The CDR3 protein is CASSLGLAGAVPGELFF. The CDR3 nucleotides are TGTGCCAGCAGTCTCGGACTAGCGGGGGCGGTCCCCGGGGAGCTGTTTTTT.

The genes are TRBV11-3 and TRBJ2-5; 10 positions match TRBD2. This CDR3 is 17 amino acids long. Per germline, CDR1 SGHNT and CDR2 YENEEA. The trim removed 0 bases at V and 2 bases at J, leaving 6 bases unmatched. CDR3 in DNA: TGTGCCAGCAGCTTAGATCAGGCTAGCGGGGGACAAGAGACCCAGTACTTC. This sequence encodes CASSLDQASGGQETQYF.

The chain links TRBV4-3 to TRBJ2-2; TRBD2 agrees at 15 bases. Germline V lookup: CDR1 LGHNA, CDR2 YSLEER. The CDR3 has 17 amino acids. J gave up 5 bases and V 3 bases, and 4 bases lay outside the gene matches. CDR3 DNA sequence: TGCGCCAGCAGCCACGGACTAGCGGGAGGGCAAACCGGGGAGCTGTTTTTT. Its protein product is CASSHGLAGGQTGELFF.

Here the CDR3 reads CASSLVASGRGSTDTQYF. The CDR3 DNA is TGTGCCAGCAGCTTAGTGGCTAGCGGGAGGGGGAGCACAGATACGCAGTATTTT. J is TRBJ2-3 and V is TRBV7-6, with 12 bases aligning to TRBD2. The germline CDR1 and CDR2 sequences are SGHVS and FNYEAQ. Germline trimming cut 1 base from V and 0 bases from J; bases unmatched to any gene: 5. There are 18 residues in the CDR3. Full variable domain (outside the CDR3, taken from reference TRBV7-6 and TRBJ2-3): GAGVSQSPRYKVTKRGQDVALRCDPISGHVSLYWYRQALGQGPEFLTYFNYEAQQDKSGLPNDRFSAERPEGSISTLTIQRTEQRDSAMYRCASSLVASGRGSTDTQYFGPGTRLTVL.

The chain is built from TRBV5-8 and TRBJ1-1, with D tentatively TRBD1 (6 bases). The CDR3 consists of 15 residues. From germline, CDR1 is SGHTS and CDR2 YDEGEE. V lost 6 bases and J lost 1, with 16 bases in between. In DNA, the CDR3 is TGTGCCAGCATCTCTCGGGGGGCGAAGAACACTGAAGCTTTCTTT. As protein: CASISRGAKNTEAFF.

This clone appeared a few times. This CDR3 is CASSSRDRETYEQYF. In DNA form, the CDR3 reads TGTGCCAGCAGCAGCCGGGACAGGGAGACCTACGAGCAGTACTTC. V usage is TRBV6-5 and J usage is TRBJ2-7; 9 bases are shared with TRBD1. Germline V lookup: CDR1 MNHEY, CDR2 SVGAGI. The CDR3 runs to 15 residues. Trimming took 6 bases from V and 2 from J; bases not matched to a gene: 8.

This clone was counted a single time. V usage is TRBV20-1 and J usage is TRBJ2-7; TRBD1 aligns across 7 bases. V trimming: 3 bases; J trimming: 13 bases; junction bases outside the gene matches: 3. The CDR3 loop spans 9 amino acids. In germline, CDR1 is DFQATT, CDR2 SNEGSKA (reference sequence). The CDR3 DNA is TGCAGTGCTAGTAGGGGGCTTTACTTC. Translated, it gives CSASRGLYF.

The chain recombines TRBV4-1 with TRBJ2-7; 9 bases agree with TRBD2. The junction had 6 bases not matched to a gene; V was cut back by 1 base and J by 5 bases. Germline-derived CDR1 and CDR2 are MGHRA and YSYEKL. The CDR3 is made up of 15 amino acids. This CDR3 reads CASSQGGLARNEQYF. Written as DNA, the CDR3 is TGCGCCAGCAGCCAAGGAGGACTAGCGAGGAACGAGCAGTACTTC.

The chain employs TRBV5-6 and TRBJ2-1, with 9 bases fitting TRBD1. This CDR3 has 16 amino acids. In germline, CDR1 is SGHDT, CDR2 YYEEEE. The trim removed 4 bases at V and 1 base at J, leaving 6 bases unmatched. The CDR3: CASSNPGTGSYNEQFF. The DNA for the CDR3 is TGTGCCAGCAGCAACCCTGGGACAGGGTCCTACAATGAGCAGTTCTTC. Variable domain in full (rest from reference TRBV5-6 and TRBJ2-1): DAGVTQSPTHLIKTRGQQVTLRCSPKSGHDTVSWYQQALGQGPQFIFQYYEEEERQRGNFPDRFSGHQFPNYSSELNVNALLLGDSALYLCASSNPGTGSYNEQFFGPGTRLTVL.

The chain carries TRBV27 and TRBJ2-7; TRBD2 agrees at 11 bases. With V trimmed by 6 bases and J by 2 bases, 9 bases remained unmatched. Germline V gives CDR1 MNHEY, CDR2 SMNVEV (reference sequence). CDR3 length: 16 residues. In DNA, the CDR3 is TGTGCCAGCAGCATAGGGGGACTAGCGGACGCCTACGAGCAGTACTTC. It codes for CASSIGGLADAYEQYF.

A remark on this clone: Within the sample, other DNA sequences also encode this same CDR3. The chain links TRBV9 to TRBJ2-5, with 11 bases fitting TRBD2. This CDR3 is built from 15 residues. The V and J ends lost 3 bases and 1 base, in that order; junction bases with no gene match: 2. Looked up from germline, CDR1 is SGDLS and CDR2 is YYNGEE. CDR3 amino acids: CASSAGTSGQETQYF. CDR3 DNA sequence: TGTGCCAGCAGCGCCGGGACTAGCGGCCAAGAGACCCAGTACTTC.

This chain uses TRBV4-2 with TRBJ2-7, with TRBD2 identical over 11 bases. The germline V gene has CDR1 LGHNA and CDR2 YNFKEQ. Trimming took 1 base from V and 7 from J; bases not matched to a gene: 9. The CDR3 runs to 16 residues. CDR3 region: CASSQVLAGGTWEQYF. Written as DNA, the CDR3 is TGTGCCAGCAGCCAAGTTCTAGCGGGAGGCACATGGGAGCAGTACTTC.